This T cell receptor (beta chain) was identified in a study of blood T cells in healthy people across ages. Findings and limits, study-wide: The diversity estimates, figures obtained from one million T cells, were considered underestimates.

Then a second PCR, running about 6 to 11 cycles, was carried out with a sample-barcoded 5' primer and a J-beta primer mix. With 12 random nucleotides, a template-switch adaptor tagged each individual cDNA molecule. TCRdb reprocessed the 5' RACE reads with MiXCR, giving one entry per CDR3 protein. The sample lists 1 million to 1.2 million distinct CDR3 sequences, roughly two fifths seen once, with around 12% in the top ten. Worth noting for this clonotype: Its antigen is unidentified.

Trimming cost V 2 bases and J 4 bases; bases outside gene matches: 8. CDR3 length: 16 residues. Germline V gene sequence: CDR1 SGHTA, CDR2 FQGNSA. Sequenced sample: blood. The TCR comes from a man aged 18-30 years in good health. The genes are TRBV7-2 and TRBJ2-1, with TRBD1 matching 7 bases. The CDR3 reads CASSLWAGGKYNEQFF. The CDR3 DNA reads TGTGCCAGCAGCTTATGGGCAGGGGGAAAGTACAATGAGCAGTTCTTC.